This paragraph covers one T cell receptor (beta chain) sequence. Its antigen is unidentified. The germline V gene encodes CDR1 MNHEY and CDR2 SMNVEV (reference sequence). This CDR3 is 17 amino acids long. J was trimmed by 3 bases and V by 6 bases; bases with no gene match: 14. This entry belongs to a study of prognosis after radiotherapy for stage I lung cancer. Multiplex PCR in two rounds served to amplify TCR beta CDR3 from genomic DNA. Gene-specific TRBV and TRBJ primers were used in PCR round one. TCRdb analysed the multiplex PCR reads with MiXCR anew, one entry per CDR3 protein. The table has 14,000 or so distinct CDR3 sequences, approximately 30% seen once. Whole-study findings and limits: The study found that unique TCR clone counts fell after stereotactic body radiation therapy, median around 10,000 versus 6,900.

This chain joins TRBV27 and TRBJ1-3; 7 bases are a match to TRBD1. The source of this sequence is a donor over 45 with non-small cell lung cancer. Sequencing was performed on PBMCs, taken before or after stereotactic body radiation therapy (not recorded which). The CDR3 region is CASSQTGTDRNGNTIYF. In DNA form, the CDR3 reads TGTGCCAGCAGCCAGACCGGGACAGACCGGAATGGAAACACCATATATTTT.